The 7 T cell receptor beta chains below come from one sample, sequenced in a study of identifying expanded T cells in peripheral blood. Sequencing was performed with immunoSEQ multiplex PCR; in TCRdb, only in-frame clones are kept and a portion is missing. The sample has 95,000 to 100,000 clones; 87% are singletons. Sample: blood. The receptor set was obtained from a person between 18 and 75 years old in good health.

The chain recombines TRBV7-8 with TRBJ1-1, with 7 nucleotides matching TRBD1. Per germline, CDR1 SGHVS and CDR2 FQNEAQ. J gave up 0 bases and V 4 bases, and 8 bases lay outside the gene matches. The CDR3 contains 16 residues. The CDR3 loop reads CASSSPGQTMNTEAFF. CDR3 sequence (DNA): TGTGCCAGCAGCTCACCGGGACAGACCATGAACACTGAAGCTTTCTTT.

The rearrangement joins TRBV20-1 to TRBJ1-1; the D gene is possibly TRBD1 (5 bases). The CDR3 has 11 amino acids. V lost 5 bases, J lost 5 bases, and 9 bases lay in between. CDR1 is DFQATT, CDR2 SNEGSKA, per germline (reference sequence). The CDR3, as DNA: TGCAGTGCTCAACGGGGGACTGAAGCTTTCTTT. This codes for CSAQRGTEAFF.

The J gene is TRBJ1-4, the V gene TRBV28, with no clear D. CDR1 MDHEN and CDR2 SYDVKM come from the germline V gene. The CDR3 is made up of 14 amino acids. V lost 4 bases, J lost 8 bases, and 14 bases lay in between. CDR3 in DNA: TGTGCCAGCAGTTCCCATACGGGGAGCGAAAAACTGTTTTTT. Protein: CASSSHTGSEKLFF.

The chain joins TRBV6-5 to TRBJ2-7, with TRBD1 identical over 7 bases. The V segment lost 9 bases and the J segment 0 bases; nucleotides outside the gene matches: 2. This CDR3 contains 12 residues. Germline CDR1 reads MNHEY; CDR2 reads SVGAGI. CDR3 bases: TGTGCCAGAGGGGGCAGCTCCTACGAGCAGTACTTC. This translates into CARGGSSYEQYF.

The gene calls are TRBV7-6 and TRBJ2-1; no definite D call. The germline V and J ends were trimmed by 9 bases and 7 bases, with 25 bases remaining between them. Germline CDR1 and CDR2: SGHVS and FNYEAQ. CDR3 length: 16 residues. The CDR3 sequence is CASGFPAAGVANEQFF. The CDR3 DNA follows: TGTGCCAGTGGGTTCCCAGCTGCAGGTGTGGCAAATGAGCAGTTCTTC.

This sequence joins TRBV28 and TRBJ1-3; D unresolved. Germline V CDR1 and CDR2: MDHEN, SYDVKM. Trimming took off 3 bases at V and 0 bases at J, with 12 bases between the two ends. CDR3 size: 16 residues. CDR3 sequence: CASSFGGTRSGNTIYF. For the CDR3, the DNA is TGTGCCAGCAGTTTTGGCGGAACCCGCTCTGGAAACACCATATATTTT. Based on the CDR3 plus reference TRBV28 and TRBJ1-3, the full variable domain is DVKVTQSSRYLVKRTGEKVFLECVQDMDHENMFWYRQDPGLGLRLIYFSYDVKMKEKGDIPEGYSVSREKKERFSLILESASTNQTSMYLCASSFGGTRSGNTIYFGEGSWLTVV.

This clone was picked up a small number of times. V gene TRBV5-4 combines with J gene TRBJ2-5, with 7 nucleotides matching TRBD2. The germline CDR1 and CDR2 sequences are SGHNT and YYREEE (reference sequence). The CDR3 is 16 residues long. V gave up 2 bases and J gave up 2 bases; unmatched junction bases: 9. DNA for the CDR3: TGTGCCAGCAGCTTACTTCCGCGGGGGAAACAAGAGACCCAGTACTTC. Translating gives CASSLLPRGKQETQYF.